The 9 T cell receptor beta chains reported below all come from one sample, sequenced in a study of shared clonotypes between healthy human individuals. Profiled with immunoSEQ multiplex PCR; TCRdb holds only in-frame clones, not every one. Of millions of clones listed, 93% are singletons. The sequenced material came from naive CD4+ T cells from PBMCs. Specified subset: CD45RA+ positively selected. Receptors were obtained from a man aged 18 to 29 in good health. Some clones in this sample may be carry-over from other donors' samples.

This chain joins TRBV27 and TRBJ1-4; no clear D. V lost 3 bases to trimming and J lost 4 bases, with 12 bases between them. The CDR3 extends over 15 amino acids. Germline-derived CDR1 and CDR2 are MNHEY and SMNVEV (reference sequence). CDR3 bases: TGTGCCAGCAGTTTCCGGGCCTCGGTTAATGAAAAACTGTTTTTT. Protein product: CASSFRASVNEKLFF.

DNA of the CDR3: TGCGCCAGCAGCCAACCCCCCACCCACTATGGCTACACCTTC. It yields the protein CASSQPPTHYGYTF. The chain links TRBV4-1 to TRBJ1-2; D gene unclear. CDR3 size: 14 residues. CDR1 and CDR2 from the germline V gene are MGHRA and YSYEKL. V was shortened by 2 bases and J by 3 bases, with 10 bases between the two germline ends.

The chain has TRBV9 and TRBJ2-5; 11 bases map to TRBD2. The length of the CDR3 is 16 residues. V lost 6 bases to trimming and J lost 1 base; unmatched junction nucleotides: 8. Germline CDR1 and CDR2: SGDLS and YYNGEE. Here the CDR3 DNA reads TGTGCCAGCACCAGAGGGACTAGCGGTACCCAAGAGACCCAGTACTTC. Its translation: CASTRGTSGTQETQYF.

The chain uses TRBV2 and TRBJ1-3; a weak D match, TRBD1 (5 bases). The CDR3 is 12 amino acids. V was clipped by 4 bases and J by 4 bases, with 5 bases between them. Germline CDR1 is SNHLY and CDR2 is FYNNEI. CDR3 sequence reads: CASSAGGNTIYF. In nucleotides, the CDR3 is TGTGCCAGCAGTGCAGGGGGAAACACCATATATTTT. Supplemented by reference TRBV2 and TRBJ1-3, the full variable domain reads EPEVTQTPSHQVTQMGQEVILRCVPISNHLYFYWYRQILGQKVEFLVSFYNNEISEKSEIFDDQFSVERPDGSNFTLKIRSTKLEDSAMYFCASSAGGNTIYFGEGSWLTVV.

With regard to this clone: The sample has other DNA sequences that encode this CDR3 too. This chain connects TRBV4-1 to TRBJ1-5; TRBD1 might be the D (5 bases). The V gene's germline CDR1 is MGHRA and CDR2 YSYEKL. CDR3 length: 14 residues. The germline V and J ends were trimmed by 4 bases and 0 bases, with 7 bases remaining between them. This CDR3 reads CASSPRDSNQPQHF. CDR3 nucleotide sequence: TGCGCCAGCAGCCCCAGGGATAGCAATCAGCCCCAGCATTTT.

The chain links TRBV7-9 to TRBJ1-5; 9 bases align to TRBD1. J lost 6 bases, V lost 3 bases, and 9 bases had no gene match. CDR1 SEHNR and CDR2 FQNEAQ come from the germline V gene (reference sequence). The CDR3 length is 16 residues. CDR3 amino acids: CASSFSGTGGSQPQHF. In nucleotides, the CDR3 is TGTGCCAGCAGCTTTTCCGGAACAGGGGGCAGTCAGCCCCAGCATTTT.

The rearrangement links TRBV7-9 to TRBJ1-4; D is undetermined. The CDR3 is made up of 14 amino acids. Germline V CDR1 and CDR2: SEHNR, FQNEAQ (reference sequence). With 1 base removed from V and 3 bases from J, the gap between germline ends came to 6 bases. DNA of the CDR3: TGTGCCAGCAGCTTAGTAGTACCTAATGAAAAACTGTTTTTT. Amino acid sequence: CASSLVVPNEKLFF.

The chain employs TRBV18 and TRBJ1-5; 8 nucleotides match TRBD1. V shed 4 bases and J 2 bases; nucleotides not matched to a gene: 16. The CDR3 length is 19 residues. CDR1 KGHSH and CDR2 LQKENI come from the germline V gene. This CDR3 reads CASSRLGQALKAGNQPQHF. CDR3 nucleotide sequence: TGTGCCAGCTCACGATTGGGACAGGCCCTAAAGGCGGGCAATCAGCCCCAGCATTTT.

The chain has TRBV2 and TRBJ2-7; TRBD2 aligns across 7 bases. The CDR3 is made up of 14 amino acids. Germline V lookup: CDR1 SNHLY, CDR2 FYNNEI. With 5 bases clipped from V and 6 bases from J, the junction kept 10 bases outside the gene matches. CDR3 sequence reads: CASSRSREVSEQYF. CDR3 nucleotide sequence: TGTGCCAGCAGTCGGTCACGGGAGGTCAGCGAGCAGTACTTC. Complete variable domain (other parts from reference TRBV2 and TRBJ2-7): EPEVTQTPSHQVTQMGQEVILRCVPISNHLYFYWYRQILGQKVEFLVSFYNNEISEKSEIFDDQFSVERPDGSNFTLKIRSTKLEDSAMYFCASSRSREVSEQYFGPGTRLTVT.